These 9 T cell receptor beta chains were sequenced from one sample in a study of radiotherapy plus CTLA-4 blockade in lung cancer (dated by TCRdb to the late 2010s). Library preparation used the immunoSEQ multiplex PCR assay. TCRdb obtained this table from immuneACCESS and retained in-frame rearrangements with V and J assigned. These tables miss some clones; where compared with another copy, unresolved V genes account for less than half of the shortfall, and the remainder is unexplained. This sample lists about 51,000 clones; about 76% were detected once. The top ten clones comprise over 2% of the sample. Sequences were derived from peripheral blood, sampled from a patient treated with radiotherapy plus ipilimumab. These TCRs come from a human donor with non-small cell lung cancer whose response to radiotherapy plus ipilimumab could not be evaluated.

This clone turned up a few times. CDR3 amino acids: CASSVEGGNTEAFF. CDR3 DNA: TGTGCCAGCAGCGTAGAAGGGGGCAACACTGAAGCTTTCTTT. This chain connects TRBV9 to TRBJ1-1; TRBD1 matches at 7 bases. V was pared by 0 bases and J by 2 bases, with 1 base of the junction left unmatched. CDR1 and CDR2 (germline): SGDLS, YYNGEE. The CDR3 covers 14 residues.

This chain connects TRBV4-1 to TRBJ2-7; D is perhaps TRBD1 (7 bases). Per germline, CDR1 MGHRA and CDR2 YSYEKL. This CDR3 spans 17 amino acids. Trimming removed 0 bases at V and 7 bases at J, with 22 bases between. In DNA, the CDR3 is TGCGCCAGCAGCCAAGAGTTTGCTACCTTACAGGGGAGGGAGCAGTACTTC. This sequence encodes CASSQEFATLQGREQYF.

CDR3 sequence: CASSRARASGRWPDTQYF. CDR3 in DNA: TGTGCCAGTAGTAGGGCGCGGGCTAGCGGGAGGTGGCCAGATACGCAGTATTTT. V is TRBV19 and J is TRBJ2-3, with 11 positions matching TRBD2. The CDR3 extends over 18 amino acids. With 4 bases clipped from V and 4 bases from J, the junction kept 13 bases outside the gene matches. Germline lookup yields CDR1 LNHDA and CDR2 SQIVND (reference sequence).

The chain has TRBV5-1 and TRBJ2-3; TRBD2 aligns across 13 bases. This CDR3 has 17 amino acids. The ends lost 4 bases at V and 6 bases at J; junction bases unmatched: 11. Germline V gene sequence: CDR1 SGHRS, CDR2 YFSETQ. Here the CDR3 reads CASSRGLAGAAGDTQYF. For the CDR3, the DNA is TGCGCCAGCAGCCGTGGACTAGCGGGAGCGGCGGGCGATACGCAGTATTTT. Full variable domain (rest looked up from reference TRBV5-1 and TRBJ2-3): KAGVTQTPRYLIKTRGQQVTLSCSPISGHRSVSWYQQTPGQGLQFLFEYFSETQRNKGNFPGRFSGRQFSNSRSEMNVSTLELGDSALYLCASSRGLAGAAGDTQYFGPGTRLTVL.

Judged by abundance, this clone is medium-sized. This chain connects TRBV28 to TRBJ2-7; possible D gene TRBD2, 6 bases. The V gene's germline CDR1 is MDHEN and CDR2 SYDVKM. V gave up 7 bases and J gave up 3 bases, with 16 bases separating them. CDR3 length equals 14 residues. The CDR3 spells CASTHGGLDYEQYF. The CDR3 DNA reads TGTGCCAGCACCCACGGGGGACTGGACTACGAGCAGTACTTC.

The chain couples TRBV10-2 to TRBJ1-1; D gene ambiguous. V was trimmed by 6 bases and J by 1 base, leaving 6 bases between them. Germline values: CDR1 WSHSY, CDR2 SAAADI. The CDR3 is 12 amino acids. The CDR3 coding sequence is TGCGCCAGCAGCGTCGGGAACACTGAAGCTTTCTTT. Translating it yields CASSVGNTEAFF.

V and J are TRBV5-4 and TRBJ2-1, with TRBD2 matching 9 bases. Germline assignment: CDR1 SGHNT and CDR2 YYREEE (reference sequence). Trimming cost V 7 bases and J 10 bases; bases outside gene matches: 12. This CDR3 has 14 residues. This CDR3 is CASVPGGTSGEQFF. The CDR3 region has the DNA TGTGCCAGCGTCCCCGGCGGAACTAGCGGGGAGCAGTTCTTC.

CDR3 protein: CASSPTGGRNEQFF. CDR3 DNA sequence: TGCGCCAGCAGCCCGACAGGGGGCAGGAATGAGCAGTTCTTC. V usage is TRBV5-1 and J usage is TRBJ2-1, with 10 bases identical to TRBD1. CDR3 size: 14 residues. Germline CDR1 reads SGHRS; CDR2 reads YFSETQ. V gave up 4 bases and J gave up 7 bases; unmatched junction bases: 5.

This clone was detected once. The CDR3 sequence: CASARGTLTANEKLFF. In DNA form, the CDR3 reads TGCGCCAGCGCCCGCGGGACCCTGACGGCTAATGAAAAACTGTTTTTT. The rearrangement links TRBV4-1 to TRBJ1-4; D may be TRBD1 (5 bases). V lost 8 bases and J lost 3, with 19 bases in between. Germline V gene sequence: CDR1 MGHRA, CDR2 YSYEKL. The CDR3 length is 16 residues.